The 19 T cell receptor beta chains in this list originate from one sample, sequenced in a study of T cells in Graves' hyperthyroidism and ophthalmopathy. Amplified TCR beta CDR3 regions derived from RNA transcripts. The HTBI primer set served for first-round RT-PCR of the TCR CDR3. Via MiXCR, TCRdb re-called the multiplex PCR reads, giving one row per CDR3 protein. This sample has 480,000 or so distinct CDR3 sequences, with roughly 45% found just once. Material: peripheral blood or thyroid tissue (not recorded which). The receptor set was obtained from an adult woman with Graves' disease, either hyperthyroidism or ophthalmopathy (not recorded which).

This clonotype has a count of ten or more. DNA for the CDR3: TGTGCCAGCAGCCCTAACGGGGCTCCCTACGAGCAGTACTTC. Translated: CASSPNGAPYEQYF. The gene calls are TRBV7-9 and TRBJ2-7; D is tentatively TRBD1 or TRBD2 (5 bases each). The CDR3 consists of 14 residues. The V gene's germline CDR1 is SEHNR and CDR2 FQNEAQ (reference sequence). V was shortened by 5 bases and J by 2 bases, with 13 bases between the two germline ends.

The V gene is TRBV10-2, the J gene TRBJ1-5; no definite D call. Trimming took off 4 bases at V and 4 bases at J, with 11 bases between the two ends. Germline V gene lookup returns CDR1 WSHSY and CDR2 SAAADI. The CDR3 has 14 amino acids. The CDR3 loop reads CASSARGWNQPQHF. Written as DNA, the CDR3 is TGCGCCAGCAGTGCTAGAGGGTGGAATCAGCCCCAGCATTTT.

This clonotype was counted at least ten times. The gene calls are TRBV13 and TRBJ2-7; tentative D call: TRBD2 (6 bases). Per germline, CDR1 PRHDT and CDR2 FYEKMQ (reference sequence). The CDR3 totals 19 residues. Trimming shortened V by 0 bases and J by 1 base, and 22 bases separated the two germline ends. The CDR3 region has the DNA TGTGCCAGCAGCTTAGGGGGTGTCAGGCTCATGCGGGGATCCTACGAGCAGTACTTC. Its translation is CASSLGGVRLMRGSYEQYF.

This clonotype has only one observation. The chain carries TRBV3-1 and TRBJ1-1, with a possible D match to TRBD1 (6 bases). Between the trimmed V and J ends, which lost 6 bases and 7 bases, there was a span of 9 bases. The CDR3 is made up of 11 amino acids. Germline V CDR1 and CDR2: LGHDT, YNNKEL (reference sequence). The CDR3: CASSRQDEAFF. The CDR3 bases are TGTGCCAGCAGTCGACAGGATGAAGCTTTCTTT.

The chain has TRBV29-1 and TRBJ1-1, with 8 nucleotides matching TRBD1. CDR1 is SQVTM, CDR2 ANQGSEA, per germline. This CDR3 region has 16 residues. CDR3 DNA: TGCAGTGTTAGAGAGGGGACAGGTAAAACGAACACTGAAGCTTTCTTT. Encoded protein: CSVREGTGKTNTEAFF.

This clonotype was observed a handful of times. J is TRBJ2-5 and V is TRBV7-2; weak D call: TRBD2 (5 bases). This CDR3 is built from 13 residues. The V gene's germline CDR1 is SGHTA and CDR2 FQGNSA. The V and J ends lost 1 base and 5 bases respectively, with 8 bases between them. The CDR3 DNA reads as TGTGCCAGCAGCTTAGAGGGAGCGGAGACCCAGTACTTC. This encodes CASSLEGAETQYF.

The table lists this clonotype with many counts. As DNA, the CDR3 is TGTGCCAGCAGCTCCCGTCAGGGGAGTCAAAATCAGCCCCAGCATTTT. This gives the protein CASSSRQGSQNQPQHF. This sequence joins TRBV7-9 and TRBJ1-5, with a possible D match to TRBD1 (6 bases). The CDR3 is made up of 16 amino acids. V dropped 4 bases and J dropped 4 bases, with 17 bases sitting between them. Germline assignment: CDR1 SEHNR and CDR2 FQNEAQ (reference sequence).

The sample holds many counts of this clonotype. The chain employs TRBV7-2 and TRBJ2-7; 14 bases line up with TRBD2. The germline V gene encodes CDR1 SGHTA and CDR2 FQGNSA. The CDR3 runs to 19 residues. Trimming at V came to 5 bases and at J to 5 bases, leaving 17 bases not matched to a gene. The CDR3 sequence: CASSKYILGTSGSNNEQYF. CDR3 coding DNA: TGTGCCAGCAGCAAGTACATCTTAGGGACTAGCGGGAGTAATAACGAGCAGTACTTC.

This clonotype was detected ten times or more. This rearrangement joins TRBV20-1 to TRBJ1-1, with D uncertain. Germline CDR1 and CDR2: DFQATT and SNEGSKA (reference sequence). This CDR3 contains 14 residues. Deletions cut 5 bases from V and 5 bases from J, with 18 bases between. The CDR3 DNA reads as TGCAGTGCTTTTGCGGGCCTCCCTCGGACTGAAGCTTTCTTT. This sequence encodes CSAFAGLPRTEAFF.

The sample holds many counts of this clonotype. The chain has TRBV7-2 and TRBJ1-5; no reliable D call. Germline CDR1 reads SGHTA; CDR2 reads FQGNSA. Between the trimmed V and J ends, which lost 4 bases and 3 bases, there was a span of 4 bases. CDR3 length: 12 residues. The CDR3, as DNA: TGTGCCAGCAGCTCTCCCAATCAGCCCCAGCATTTT. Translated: CASSSPNQPQHF.

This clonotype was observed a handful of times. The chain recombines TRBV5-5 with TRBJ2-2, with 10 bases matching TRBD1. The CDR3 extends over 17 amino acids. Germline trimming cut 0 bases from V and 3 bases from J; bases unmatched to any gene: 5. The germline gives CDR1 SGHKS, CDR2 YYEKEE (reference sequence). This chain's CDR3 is CASSLGGGTGDTGELFF. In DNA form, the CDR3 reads TGTGCCAGCAGCTTGGGTGGGGGGACAGGGGACACCGGGGAGCTGTTTTTT.

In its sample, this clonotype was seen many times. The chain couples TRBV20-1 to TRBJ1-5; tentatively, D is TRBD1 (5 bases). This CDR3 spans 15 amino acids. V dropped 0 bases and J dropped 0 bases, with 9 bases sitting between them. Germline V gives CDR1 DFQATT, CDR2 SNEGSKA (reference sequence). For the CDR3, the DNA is TGCAGTGCTAGAGATTACAGGAATAGCAATCAGCCCCAGCATTTT. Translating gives CSARDYRNSNQPQHF.

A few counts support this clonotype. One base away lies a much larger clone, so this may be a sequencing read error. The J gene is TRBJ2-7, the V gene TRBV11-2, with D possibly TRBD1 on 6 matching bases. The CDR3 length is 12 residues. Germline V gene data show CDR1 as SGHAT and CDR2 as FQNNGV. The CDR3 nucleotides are TGTGCCAGCAGCCAACAGGGTTTGTGGCAGCACTTC. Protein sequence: CASSQQGLWQHF.

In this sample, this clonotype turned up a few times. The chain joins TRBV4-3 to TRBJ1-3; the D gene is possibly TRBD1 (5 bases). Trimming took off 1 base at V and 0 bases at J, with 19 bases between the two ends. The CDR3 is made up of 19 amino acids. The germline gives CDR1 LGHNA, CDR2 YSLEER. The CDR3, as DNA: TGCGCCAGCAGCCAAGCGCTAGGACTCGGGGGGATCTCTGGAAACACCATATATTTT. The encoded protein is CASSQALGLGGISGNTIYF.

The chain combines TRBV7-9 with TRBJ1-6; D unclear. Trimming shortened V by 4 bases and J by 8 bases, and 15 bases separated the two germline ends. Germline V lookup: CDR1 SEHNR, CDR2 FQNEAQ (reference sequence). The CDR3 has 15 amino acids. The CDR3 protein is CASSSRGGAYSPLHF. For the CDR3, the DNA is TGTGCCAGCAGCTCCAGAGGTGGAGCGTATTCACCCCTCCACTTT.

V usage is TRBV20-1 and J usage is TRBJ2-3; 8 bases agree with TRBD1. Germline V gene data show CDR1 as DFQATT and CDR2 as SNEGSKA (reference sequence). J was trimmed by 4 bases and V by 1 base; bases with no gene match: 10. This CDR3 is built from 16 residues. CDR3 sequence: CSARGTPFRGPDTQYF. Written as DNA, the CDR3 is TGCAGTGCTAGAGGGACGCCATTCAGGGGGCCAGATACGCAGTATTTT.

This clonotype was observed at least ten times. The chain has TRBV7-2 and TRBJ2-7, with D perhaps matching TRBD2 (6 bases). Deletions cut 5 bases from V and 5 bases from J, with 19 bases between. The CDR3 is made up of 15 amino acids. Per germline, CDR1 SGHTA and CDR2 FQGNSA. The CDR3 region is CASSPQQGGWNEQYF. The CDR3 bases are TGTGCCAGCAGCCCCCAGCAGGGAGGTTGGAACGAGCAGTACTTC.

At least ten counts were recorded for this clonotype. The CDR3 region is CASSLRSPEETQYF. In DNA, the CDR3 is TGTGCCAGCAGTTTGAGATCCCCTGAAGAGACCCAGTACTTC. The V gene is TRBV2, the J gene TRBJ2-5; D ambiguous. Looked up from germline, CDR1 is SNHLY and CDR2 is FYNNEI. Trimming cost V 5 bases and J 3 bases, with 13 bases left between them. CDR3 length equals 14 residues.

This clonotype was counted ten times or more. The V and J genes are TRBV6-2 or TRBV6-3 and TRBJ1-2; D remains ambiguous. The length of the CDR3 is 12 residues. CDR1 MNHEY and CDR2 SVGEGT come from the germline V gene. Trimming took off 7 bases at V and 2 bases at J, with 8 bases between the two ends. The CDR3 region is CASIRHNYGYTF. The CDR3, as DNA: TGTGCCAGCATCCGGCACAACTATGGCTACACCTTC.